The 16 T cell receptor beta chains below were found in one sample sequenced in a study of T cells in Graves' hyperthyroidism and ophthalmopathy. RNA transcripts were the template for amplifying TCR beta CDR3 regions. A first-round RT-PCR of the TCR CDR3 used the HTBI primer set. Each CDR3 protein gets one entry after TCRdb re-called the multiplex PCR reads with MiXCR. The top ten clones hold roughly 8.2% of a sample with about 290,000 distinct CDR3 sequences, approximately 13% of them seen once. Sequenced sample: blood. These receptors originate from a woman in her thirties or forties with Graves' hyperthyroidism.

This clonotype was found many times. CDR3 DNA sequence: TGTGTCACAGGGTCGTCTGGCTACACCTTC. Amino acid sequence: CVTGSSGYTF. J is TRBJ1-2 and V is TRBV28; tentatively, D is TRBD1 (6 bases). The CDR3 has 10 residues. CDR1 is MDHEN and CDR2 is SYDVKM in the germline V gene.

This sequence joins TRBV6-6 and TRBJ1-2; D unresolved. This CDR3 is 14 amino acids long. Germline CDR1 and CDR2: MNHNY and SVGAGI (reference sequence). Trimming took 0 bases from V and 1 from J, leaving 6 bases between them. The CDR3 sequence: CASSYSDRNYGYTF. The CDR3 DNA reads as TGTGCCAGCAGTTACTCGGACCGTAACTATGGCTACACCTTC.

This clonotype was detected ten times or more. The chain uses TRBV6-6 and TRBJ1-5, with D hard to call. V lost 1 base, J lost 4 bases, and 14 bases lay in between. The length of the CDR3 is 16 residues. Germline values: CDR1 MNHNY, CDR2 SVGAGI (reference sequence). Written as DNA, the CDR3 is TGTGCCAGCAGTTACTTTAATAACATAGGTAATCAGCCCCAGCATTTT. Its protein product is CASSYFNNIGNQPQHF.

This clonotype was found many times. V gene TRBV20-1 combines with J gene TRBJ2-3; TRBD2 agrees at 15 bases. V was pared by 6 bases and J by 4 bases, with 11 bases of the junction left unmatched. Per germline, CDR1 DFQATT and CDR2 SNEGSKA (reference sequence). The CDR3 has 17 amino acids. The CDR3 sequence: CSARTSGREGSPDTQYF. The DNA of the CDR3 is TGCAGTGCCAGGACTAGCGGGAGGGAAGGATCGCCAGATACGCAGTATTTT.

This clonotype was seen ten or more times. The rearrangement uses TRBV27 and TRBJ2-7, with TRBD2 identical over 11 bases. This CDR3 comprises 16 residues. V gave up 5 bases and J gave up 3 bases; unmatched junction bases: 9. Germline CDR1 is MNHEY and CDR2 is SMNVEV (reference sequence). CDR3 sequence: CASSPSGTSGRYEQYF. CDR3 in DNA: TGTGCCAGCAGTCCGTCCGGGACTAGCGGACGCTACGAGCAGTACTTC.

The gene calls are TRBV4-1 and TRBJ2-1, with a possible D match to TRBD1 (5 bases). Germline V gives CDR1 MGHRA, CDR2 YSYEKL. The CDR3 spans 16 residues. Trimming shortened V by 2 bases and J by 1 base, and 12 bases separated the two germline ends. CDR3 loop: CASSQIQGGSYNEQFF. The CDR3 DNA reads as TGCGCCAGCAGCCAAATCCAGGGTGGTTCCTACAATGAGCAGTTCTTC.

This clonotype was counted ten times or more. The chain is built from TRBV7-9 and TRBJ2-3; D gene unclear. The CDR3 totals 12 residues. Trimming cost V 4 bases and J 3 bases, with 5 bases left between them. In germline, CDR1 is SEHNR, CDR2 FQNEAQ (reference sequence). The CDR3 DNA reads TGTGCCAGCAGCTCTCTTACAGATACGCAGTATTTT. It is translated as CASSSLTDTQYF. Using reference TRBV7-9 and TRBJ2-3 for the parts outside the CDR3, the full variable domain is DTGVSQNPRHKITKRGQNVTFRCDPISEHNRLYWYRQTLGQGPEFLTYFQNEAQLEKSRLLSDRFSAERPKGSFSTLEIQRTEQGDSAMYLCASSSLTDTQYFGPGTRLTVL.

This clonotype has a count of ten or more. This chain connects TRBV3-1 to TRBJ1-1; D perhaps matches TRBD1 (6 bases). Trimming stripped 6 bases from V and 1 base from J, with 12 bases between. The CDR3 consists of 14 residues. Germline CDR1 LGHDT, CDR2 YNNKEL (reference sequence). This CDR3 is CASSRQESNTEAFF. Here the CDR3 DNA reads TGTGCCAGCAGTCGACAGGAGTCGAACACTGAAGCTTTCTTT.

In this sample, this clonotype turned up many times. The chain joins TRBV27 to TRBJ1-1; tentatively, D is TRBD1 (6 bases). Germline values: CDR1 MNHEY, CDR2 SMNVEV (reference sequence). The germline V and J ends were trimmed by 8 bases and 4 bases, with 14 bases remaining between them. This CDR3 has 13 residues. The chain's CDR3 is CASSGEFSTEAFF. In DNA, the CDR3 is TGTGCCAGCTCAGGGGAATTTAGCACTGAAGCTTTCTTT.

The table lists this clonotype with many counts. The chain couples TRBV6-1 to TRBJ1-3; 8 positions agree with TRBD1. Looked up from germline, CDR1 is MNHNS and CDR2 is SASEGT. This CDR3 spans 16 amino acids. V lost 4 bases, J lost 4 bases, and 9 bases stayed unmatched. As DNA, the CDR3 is TGTGCCAGCAGTGCCCGGGACAGGACGGGCGGAAACACCATATATTTT. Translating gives CASSARDRTGGNTIYF.

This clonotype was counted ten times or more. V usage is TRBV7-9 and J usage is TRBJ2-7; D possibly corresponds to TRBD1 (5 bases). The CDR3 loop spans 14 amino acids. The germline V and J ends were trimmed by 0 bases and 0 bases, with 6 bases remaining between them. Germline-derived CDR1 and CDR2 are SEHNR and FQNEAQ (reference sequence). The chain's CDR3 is CASSLARDSYEQYF. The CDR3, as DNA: TGTGCCAGCAGCTTAGCCAGGGACTCCTACGAGCAGTACTTC.

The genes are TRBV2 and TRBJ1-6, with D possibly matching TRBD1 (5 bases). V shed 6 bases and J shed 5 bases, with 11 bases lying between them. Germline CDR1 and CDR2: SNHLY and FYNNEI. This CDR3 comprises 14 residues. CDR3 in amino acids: CASRGDGHNSPLHF. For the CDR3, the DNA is TGTGCCAGCAGAGGGGACGGCCATAATTCACCCCTCCACTTT.

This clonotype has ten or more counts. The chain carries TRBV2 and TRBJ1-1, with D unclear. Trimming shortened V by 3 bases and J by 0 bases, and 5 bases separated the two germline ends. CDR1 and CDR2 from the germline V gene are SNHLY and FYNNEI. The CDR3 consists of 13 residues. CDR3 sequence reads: CASSDSMNTEAFF. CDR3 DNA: TGTGCCAGCAGTGACAGCATGAACACTGAAGCTTTCTTT.

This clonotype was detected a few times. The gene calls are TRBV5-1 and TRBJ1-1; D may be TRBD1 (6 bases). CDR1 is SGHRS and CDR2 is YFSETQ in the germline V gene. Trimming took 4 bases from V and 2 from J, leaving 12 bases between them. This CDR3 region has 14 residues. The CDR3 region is CASSPDRTNTEAFF. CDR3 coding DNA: TGCGCCAGCAGCCCCGACAGGACTAACACTGAAGCTTTCTTT.

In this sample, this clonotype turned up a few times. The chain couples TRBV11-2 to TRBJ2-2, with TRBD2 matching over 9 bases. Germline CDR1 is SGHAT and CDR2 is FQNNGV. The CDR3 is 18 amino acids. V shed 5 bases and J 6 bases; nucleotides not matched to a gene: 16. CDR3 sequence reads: CASSQIFMRGRASGELFF. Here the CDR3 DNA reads TGTGCCAGCAGCCAGATCTTTATGCGCGGGAGGGCATCCGGGGAGCTGTTTTTT.

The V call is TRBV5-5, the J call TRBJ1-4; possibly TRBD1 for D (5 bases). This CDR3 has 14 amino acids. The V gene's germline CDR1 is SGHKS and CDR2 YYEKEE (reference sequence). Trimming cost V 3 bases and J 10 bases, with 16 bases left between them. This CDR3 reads CASSSGGDFGKLFF. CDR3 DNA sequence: TGTGCCAGCAGCTCCGGGGGGGATTTCGGAAAACTGTTTTTT.